This is a list of T cell receptor beta chains from one sample in a study of blood T cell repertoires in COVID-19. Clones were read by immunoSEQ multiplex PCR, and TCRdb kept only the in-frame ones, dropping some. Of 150,000 to 200,000 clones in the sample, approximately 90% were seen once. The sequenced material came from PBMCs or T cells enriched from blood (not recorded which). The source of these receptors is a woman aged 40 to 50 in a cohort exposed to, infected with or recovered from COVID-19 (not recorded which). Each CDR3 is given with its conserved first and last residue. The order of the fields is J gene, V gene, D gene, clone size, CDR3 protein, CDR3 DNA. The D gene is left open where the match is weak. Only some rows state a clone size, as once, few, many or a class for expanded clones.

TRBJ2-1,TRBV13,NA,NA,CASSPRGRAIPYNEQFF,TGTGCCAGCAGCCCCAGGGGCCGGGCCATTCCCTACAATGAGCAGTTCTTC
TRBJ1-2,TRBV29-1,TRBD1,NA,CSVESPLIFGQGENYGYTF,TGCAGCGTGGAAAGCCCCCTGATCTTCGGACAGGGCGAAAACTATGGCTACACCTTC
TRBJ1-1,TRBV11-2,TRBD1,NA,CASSRFTMTGGPNTEAFF,TGTGCCAGCAGCCGGTTTACCATGACAGGGGGCCCGAACACTGAAGCTTTCTTT
TRBJ2-5,TRBV13,NA,NA,CASSPFTRAGLQETQYF,TGTGCCAGCAGCCCCTTCACGAGGGCGGGGCTACAAGAGACCCAGTACTTC
TRBJ1-1,TRBV5-8,TRBD1,NA,CASSERQGSPTNTEAFF,TGTGCCAGCAGCGAAAGACAGGGTTCGCCCACGAACACTGAAGCTTTCTTT
TRBJ1-2,TRBV7-9,NA,NA,CASSVGPDFYGYTF,TGTGCCAGCAGCGTTGGGCCGGACTTCTATGGCTACACCTTC
TRBJ2-1,TRBV5-1,NA,NA,CASSSEARGVTEQFF,TGCGCCAGCAGCTCGGAGGCCAGGGGCGTCACTGAGCAGTTCTTC
TRBJ1-5,TRBV13,NA,few,CASSHSNQPQHF,TGTGCCAGCAGCCATAGCAATCAGCCCCAGCATTTT
TRBJ2-7,TRBV9,NA,NA,CASSVEGQGNYEQYF,TGTGCCAGCAGCGTAGAGGGGCAGGGAAACTACGAGCAGTACTTC
TRBJ1-1,TRBV15,NA,NA,CATSSGRNTEAFF,TGTGCCACCAGCAGTGGTAGGAACACTGAAGCTTTCTTT
TRBJ2-3,TRBV5-5,TRBD1,once,CARTRDRGKEDTQYF,TGTGCCAGAACACGGGACAGGGGGAAAGAAGATACGCAGTATTTT
TRBJ1-2,TRBV7-6,NA,NA,CASSLGQNAGYTF,TGTGCCAGCAGCCTGGGACAAAACGCTGGCTACACCTTC
TRBJ2-5,TRBV6-4,NA,NA,CASSDLTSGETQYF,TGTGCCAGCAGTGACCTAACTAGTGGAGAGACCCAGTACTTC
TRBJ2-1,TRBV9,NA,NA,CASSPRTHTDRMNEQFF,TGTGCCAGCAGCCCCCGGACTCATACGGATCGGATGAATGAGCAGTTCTTC
TRBJ1-1,TRBV11-2,NA,NA,CASSLSRNTEAFF,TGTGCCAGCAGCTTGAGCCGGAACACTGAAGCTTTCTTT
TRBJ1-5,TRBV7-2,NA,NA,CASSSKPTGLKVQPQHF,TGTGCCAGCAGCTCCAAACCGACAGGATTGAAGGTTCAGCCCCAGCATTTT
TRBJ1-5,TRBV18,TRBD1,NA,CASSLETGSNQPQHF,TGTGCCAGCTCACTCGAGACAGGGTCGAATCAGCCCCAGCATTTT
TRBJ1-5,TRBV10-3,NA,few,CAISESGTPRGQPQHF,TGTGCCATCAGTGAGTCAGGGACACCGAGGGGTCAGCCCCAGCATTTT
TRBJ2-3,TRBV7-2,TRBD2,NA,CASSLVAGGTDTQYF,TGTGCCAGCAGCTTAGTAGCGGGAGGCACAGATACGCAGTATTTT
TRBJ2-4,TRBV5-1,NA,NA,CASSHTTAKNIQYF,TGCGCCAGCAGCCACACTACAGCCAAAAACATTCAGTACTTC
TRBJ2-2,TRBV7-7,TRBD1,NA,CASSPGQGFPTTRELFF,TGTGCCAGCAGCCCGGGACAGGGCTTTCCCACTACCCGGGAGCTGTTTTTT
TRBJ2-5,TRBV6-5,NA,once,CASSYSAGLGTQYF,TGTGCCAGCAGTTACTCCGCTGGACTCGGGACCCAGTACTTC
TRBJ2-1,TRBV29-1,NA,NA,CSVVWVGAIHYNEQFF,TGCAGCGTTGTGTGGGTGGGAGCCATTCATTACAATGAGCAGTTCTTC
TRBJ2-2,TRBV10-3,TRBD2,NA,CAISEGTSGARNTGELFF,TGTGCCATCAGTGAGGGGACTAGCGGGGCTCGGAACACCGGGGAGCTGTTTTTT
TRBJ1-3,TRBV6-1,NA,few,CASSEMRNSGNTIYF,TGTGCCAGCAGTGAAATGAGAAACTCTGGAAACACCATATATTTT
TRBJ2-3,TRBV2,TRBD2,NA,CASLWGSGPVQHTQYF,TGTGCCAGCCTGTGGGGTAGCGGGCCTGTTCAGCATACGCAGTATTTT
TRBJ1-1,TRBV29-1,TRBD1,NA,CSVAQTGDTEAFF,TGCAGCGTCGCACAAACAGGGGACACTGAAGCTTTCTTT
TRBJ1-1,TRBV7-2,NA,once,CASSLLRRGGTEAFF,TGTGCCAGCAGCTTACTGAGACGGGGAGGTACTGAAGCTTTCTTT
TRBJ1-2,TRBV25-1,TRBD1,NA,CASSESGTGSGYGYTF,TGTGCCAGCAGTGAATCCGGGACAGGTTCTGGCTATGGCTACACCTTC
TRBJ2-5,TRBV3-1/TRBV3-2,NA,NA,CASSPYSGETQYF,TGTGCCAGCAGCCCATACAGCGGTGAGACCCAGTACTTC
TRBJ1-1,TRBV25-1,NA,NA,CASSESRVFTEAFF,TGTGCCAGCAGTGAATCCCGGGTGTTCACTGAAGCTTTCTTT
TRBJ2-5,TRBV16,NA,NA,CASSQLQGRGETQYF,TGTGCCAGCAGCCAACTGCAGGGGCGAGGAGAGACCCAGTACTTC
TRBJ2-5,TRBV3-1/TRBV3-2,NA,NA,CASSSRGETQYF,TGTGCCAGCAGCTCAAGGGGCGAGACCCAGTACTTC
TRBJ1-3,TRBV9,NA,NA,CASSHPARGLSSGNTIYF,TGTGCCAGCAGCCACCCAGCGCGGGGACTGTCCTCTGGAAACACCATATATTTT
TRBJ2-2,TRBV7-9,NA,NA,CASSPNANTGELFF,TGTGCCAGCAGTCCTAACGCGAACACCGGGGAGCTGTTTTTT
TRBJ2-7,TRBV29-1,NA,NA,CSVEDKAASSYYEQYF,TGCAGCGTTGAAGACAAGGCCGCTAGCAGCTACTACGAGCAGTACTTC
TRBJ1-1,TRBV13,NA,NA,CASSPRRGLNTEAFF,TGTGCCAGCAGCCCCCGTCGAGGCCTCAACACTGAAGCTTTCTTT
TRBJ2-1,TRBV28,TRBD2,NA,CASILGGRLNEQFF,TGTGCCAGCATCCTGGGAGGGAGGTTGAATGAGCAGTTCTTC
TRBJ2-1,TRBV4-1,TRBD2,NA,CASSQDLPSGEYNEQFF,TGCGCCAGCAGCCAAGATCTTCCTAGCGGAGAGTACAATGAGCAGTTCTTC
TRBJ2-2,TRBV5-1,TRBD1,NA,CASSTGQGVSLGELFF,TGCGCCAGCAGCACCGGACAGGGGGTTAGCTTAGGGGAGCTGTTTTTT
TRBJ1-4,TRBV5-5,TRBD1,once,CASSPQTGGGEKLFF,TGTGCCAGCAGCCCTCAGACAGGGGGCGGTGAAAAACTGTTTTTT
TRBJ1-2,TRBV13,NA,NA,CASSLGTTGNYGYTF,TGTGCCAGCAGCTTAGGCACCACAGGGAACTATGGCTACACCTTC
TRBJ2-3,TRBV27,TRBD2,NA,CASSPLAANAQGTDTQYF,TGTGCCAGTTCTCCCCTAGCGGCTAATGCACAAGGCACAGATACGCAGTATTTT
TRBJ2-5,TRBV19,TRBD2,NA,CASTLAGGETQYF,TGTGCCAGTACCCTGGCGGGAGGAGAGACCCAGTACTTC
TRBJ2-7,TRBV29-1,TRBD2,once,CSVVSGEETSGYEQYF,TGCAGCGTTGTTTCAGGGGAAGAGACTAGCGGCTACGAGCAGTACTTC
TRBJ1-2,TRBV2,TRBD1,NA,CASNYRGQRGYTF,TGTGCCAGTAACTACAGGGGGCAGCGTGGCTACACCTTC
TRBJ2-5,TRBV7-2,TRBD2,NA,CASSPTSGRTKETQYF,TGTGCCAGCAGCCCGACTAGCGGGAGAACCAAAGAGACCCAGTACTTC
TRBJ2-7,TRBV11-3,TRBD2,NA,CASSSRLAGIYEQYF,TGTGCCAGCAGCTCTCGACTAGCGGGAATTTACGAGCAGTACTTC
TRBJ1-4,TRBV19,TRBD1,NA,CASSIRGAVEKLFF,TGTGCCAGTAGTATCAGGGGGGCGGTTGAAAAACTGTTTTTT
TRBJ1-1,TRBV5-6,NA,NA,CASSPGRAEAFF,TGTGCCAGCAGCCCTGGGAGGGCTGAAGCTTTCTTT
TRBJ2-2,TRBV6-5,TRBD2,few,CASTLSGETGELFF,TGTGCCAGCACCTTGAGCGGGGAGACCGGGGAGCTGTTTTTT
TRBJ1-1,TRBV27,TRBD1,NA,CASSLGTGGNTEAFF,TGTGCCAGCAGTTTAGGTACAGGGGGGAACACTGAAGCTTTCTTT
TRBJ1-3,TRBV2,NA,NA,CASSAGGGNTIYF,TGTGCCAGCAGTGCGGGGGGTGGAAACACCATATATTTT
TRBJ1-2,TRBV12-3/TRBV12-4,NA,NA,CASRQIYGYTF,TGTGCCAGCAGGCAGATTTATGGCTACACCTTC
TRBJ2-1,TRBV9,TRBD2,NA,CASSVDLAGGYNEQFF,TGTGCCAGCAGCGTAGATCTAGCGGGAGGCTACAATGAGCAGTTCTTC
TRBJ1-6,TRBV5-1,TRBD1,NA,CASSLTGGHNSPLHF,TGCGCCAGCAGCTTGACAGGGGGACATAATTCACCCCTCCACTTT
TRBJ1-1,TRBV7-8,TRBD1,NA,CASSLSLGTGGNTEAFF,TGTGCCAGCAGCTTGTCCTTGGGAACAGGGGGTAACACTGAAGCTTTCTTT